One sample yielded the 2 T cell receptor beta chains listed below, sequenced in a study of T cells in Graves' hyperthyroidism and ophthalmopathy. TCR beta CDR3 regions were amplified from RNA transcripts. First-round RT-PCR targeting the TCR CDR3 was performed with the HTBI primer set. TCRdb recomputed calls from the multiplex PCR reads with MiXCR, one row per CDR3 protein. Counted here are fewer than 450,000 distinct CDR3 sequences, about a sixth occurring once; the ten biggest clones make up roughly 35%. The sequenced sample consisted of blood. These receptors all come from a woman aged 25 to 45 with Graves' hyperthyroidism that later progressed to Graves' ophthalmopathy.

This clonotype was counted between two and nine times. This chain connects TRBV9 to TRBJ2-1; TRBD1 might be the D (6 bases). V was cut by 0 bases and J by 5 bases, with 18 bases left in between. The CDR3 is 17 amino acids. The V gene's germline CDR1 is SGDLS and CDR2 YYNGEE. The CDR3 DNA follows: TGTGCCAGCAGCGTAGCTAAGAGGGCAGGGGCTCACAATGAGCAGTTCTTC. It translates to CASSVAKRAGAHNEQFF.

This clonotype appeared many times. This rearrangement joins TRBV12-3 or TRBV12-4 to TRBJ1-1; 8 bases are a match to TRBD1. Losses at the gene ends were 1 base for V and 0 bases for J; bases not matched to a gene: 4. This CDR3 has 16 residues. The CDR3 spells CASSLGTGGMNTEAFF. CDR3 coding DNA: TGTGCCAGCAGTTTAGGTACAGGGGGAATGAACACTGAAGCTTTCTTT.